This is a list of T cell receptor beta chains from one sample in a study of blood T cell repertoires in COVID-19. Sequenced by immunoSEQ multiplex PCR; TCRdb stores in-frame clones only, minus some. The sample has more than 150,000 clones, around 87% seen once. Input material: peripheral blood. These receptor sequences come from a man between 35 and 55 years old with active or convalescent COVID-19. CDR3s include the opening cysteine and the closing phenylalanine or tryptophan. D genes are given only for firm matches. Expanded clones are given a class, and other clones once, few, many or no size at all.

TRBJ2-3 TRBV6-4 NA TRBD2 CASSPIGTSGTDTQYF
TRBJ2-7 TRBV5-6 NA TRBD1 CASSGTDYEQYF
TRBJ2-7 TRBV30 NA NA CAWRLQLGEQYF
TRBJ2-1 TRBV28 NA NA CASMSAGANYNEQFF
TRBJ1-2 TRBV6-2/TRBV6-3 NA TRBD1 CASSVTGTGVYGYTF
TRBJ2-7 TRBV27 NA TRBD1 CASSFLRDRAYEQYF
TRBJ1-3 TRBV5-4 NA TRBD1 CASSLQGIAGNTIYF
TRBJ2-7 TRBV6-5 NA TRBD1 CASSYGTASLEQYF
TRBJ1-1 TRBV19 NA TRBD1 CASSVYRGDTEAFF
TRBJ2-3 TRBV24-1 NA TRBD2 CATWGGTQYF
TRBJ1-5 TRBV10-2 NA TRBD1 CASRSGGAHSNQPQHF
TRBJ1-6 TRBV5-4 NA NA CASSLYGGARNSPLHF
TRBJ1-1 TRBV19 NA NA CATLKDGDSKAFF
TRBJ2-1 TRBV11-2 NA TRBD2 CASSLASGGIYEQFF
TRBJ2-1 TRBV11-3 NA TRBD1 CASSQGVGNEQFF
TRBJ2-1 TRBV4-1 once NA CASSQEWAGGSYNEQFF
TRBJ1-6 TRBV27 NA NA CASSLSPGSGSPLHF
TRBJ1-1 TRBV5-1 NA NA CASSLDPVNTEAFF
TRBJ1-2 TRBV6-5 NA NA CASSYSLSGNYGYTF
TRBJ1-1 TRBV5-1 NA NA CASSLAGGRNTEAFF
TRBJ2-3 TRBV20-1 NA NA CSASYFSSTDTQYF
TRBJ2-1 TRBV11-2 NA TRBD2 CTTSVGGSYNEQFF
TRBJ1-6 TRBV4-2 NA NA CASSQDGRDSPLHF
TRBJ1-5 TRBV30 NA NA CAWSPVQGNQPQHF
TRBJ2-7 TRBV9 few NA CASSRSPTDSYEQYF
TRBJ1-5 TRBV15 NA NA CATSRGPRAGNQPQHF
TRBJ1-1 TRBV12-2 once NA CASRLKGDGAEAFF
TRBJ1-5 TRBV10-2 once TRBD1 CASSEFNRGPEHSNQPQHF
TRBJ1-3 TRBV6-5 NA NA CASRFSISGNTIYF
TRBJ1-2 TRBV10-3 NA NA CAIKVGTGPYGYTF
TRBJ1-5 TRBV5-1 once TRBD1 CASSAAGGHQPQHF
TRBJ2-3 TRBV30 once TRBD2 CAWRSPSGGTDTQYF
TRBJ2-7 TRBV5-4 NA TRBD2 CASSLPGLLLGEQYF
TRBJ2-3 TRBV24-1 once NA CATAFSRGGTDTQYF
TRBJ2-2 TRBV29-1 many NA CSALGENTGELFF
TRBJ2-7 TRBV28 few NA CASSTVYEQYF
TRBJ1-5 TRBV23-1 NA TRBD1 CASSQSTGGQPQHF
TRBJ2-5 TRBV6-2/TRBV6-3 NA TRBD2 CASSYSLAGNPWTQYF
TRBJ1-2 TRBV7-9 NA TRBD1 CASSQTGNYGYTF
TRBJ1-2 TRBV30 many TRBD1 CAWSTGGSGYTF
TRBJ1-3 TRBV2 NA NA CASSADRNTIYF
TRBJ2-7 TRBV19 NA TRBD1 CASSTRQGMVRNEQYF